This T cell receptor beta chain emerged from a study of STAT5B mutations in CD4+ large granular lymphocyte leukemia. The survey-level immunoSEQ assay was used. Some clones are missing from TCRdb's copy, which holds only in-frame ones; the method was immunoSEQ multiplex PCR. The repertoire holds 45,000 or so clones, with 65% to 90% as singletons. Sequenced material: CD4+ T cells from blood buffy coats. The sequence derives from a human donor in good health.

The chain's CDR3 is CSVGTPGTDTQYF. The CDR3 DNA sequence: TGCAGCGTCGGGACCCCTGGAACAGATACGCAGTATTTT. The chain joins TRBV29-1 to TRBJ2-3, with D perhaps TRBD1 or TRBD2 (5 bases each). This CDR3 spans 13 amino acids. Germline V gives CDR1 SQVTM, CDR2 ANQGSEA. V was trimmed by 6 bases and J by 3 bases, leaving 13 bases between them.